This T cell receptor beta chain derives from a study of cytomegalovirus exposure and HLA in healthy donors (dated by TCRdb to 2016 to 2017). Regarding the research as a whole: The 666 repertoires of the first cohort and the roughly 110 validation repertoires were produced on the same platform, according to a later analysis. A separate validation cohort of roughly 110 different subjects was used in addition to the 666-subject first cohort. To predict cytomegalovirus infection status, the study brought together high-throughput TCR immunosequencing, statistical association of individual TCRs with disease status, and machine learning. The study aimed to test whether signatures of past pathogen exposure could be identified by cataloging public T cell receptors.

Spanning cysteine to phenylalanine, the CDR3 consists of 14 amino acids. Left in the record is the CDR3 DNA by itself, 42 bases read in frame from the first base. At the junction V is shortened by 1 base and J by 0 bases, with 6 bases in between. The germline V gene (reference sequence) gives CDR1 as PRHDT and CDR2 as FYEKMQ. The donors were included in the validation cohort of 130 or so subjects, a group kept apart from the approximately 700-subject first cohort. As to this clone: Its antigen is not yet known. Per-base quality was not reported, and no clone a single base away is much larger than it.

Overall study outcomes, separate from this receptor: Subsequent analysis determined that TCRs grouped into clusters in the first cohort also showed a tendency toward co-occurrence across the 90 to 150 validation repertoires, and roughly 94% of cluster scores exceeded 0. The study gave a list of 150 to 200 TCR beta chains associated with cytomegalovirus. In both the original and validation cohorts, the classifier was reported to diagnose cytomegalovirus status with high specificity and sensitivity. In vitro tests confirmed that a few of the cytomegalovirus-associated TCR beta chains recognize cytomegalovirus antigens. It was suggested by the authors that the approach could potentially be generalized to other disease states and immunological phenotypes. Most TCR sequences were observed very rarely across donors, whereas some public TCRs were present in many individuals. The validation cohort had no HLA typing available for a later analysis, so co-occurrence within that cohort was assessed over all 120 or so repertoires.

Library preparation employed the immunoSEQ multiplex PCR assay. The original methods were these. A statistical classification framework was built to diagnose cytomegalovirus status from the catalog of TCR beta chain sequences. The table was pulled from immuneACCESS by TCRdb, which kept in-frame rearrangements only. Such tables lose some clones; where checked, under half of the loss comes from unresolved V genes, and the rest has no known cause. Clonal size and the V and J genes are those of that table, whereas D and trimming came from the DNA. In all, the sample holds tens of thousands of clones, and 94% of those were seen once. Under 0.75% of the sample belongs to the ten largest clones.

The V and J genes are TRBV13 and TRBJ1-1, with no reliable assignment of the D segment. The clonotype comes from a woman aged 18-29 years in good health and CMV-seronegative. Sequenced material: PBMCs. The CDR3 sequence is CASSLAAMNTEAFF. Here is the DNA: TGTGCCAGCAGCTTAGCTGCTATGAACACTGAAGCTTTCTTT. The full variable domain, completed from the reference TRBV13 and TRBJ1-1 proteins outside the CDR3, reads AAGVIQSPRHLIKEKRETATLKCYPIPRHDTVYWYQQGPGQDPQFLISFYEKMQSDKGSIPDRFSAQQFSDYHSELNMSSLELGDSALYFCASSLAAMNTEAFFGQGTRLTVV.